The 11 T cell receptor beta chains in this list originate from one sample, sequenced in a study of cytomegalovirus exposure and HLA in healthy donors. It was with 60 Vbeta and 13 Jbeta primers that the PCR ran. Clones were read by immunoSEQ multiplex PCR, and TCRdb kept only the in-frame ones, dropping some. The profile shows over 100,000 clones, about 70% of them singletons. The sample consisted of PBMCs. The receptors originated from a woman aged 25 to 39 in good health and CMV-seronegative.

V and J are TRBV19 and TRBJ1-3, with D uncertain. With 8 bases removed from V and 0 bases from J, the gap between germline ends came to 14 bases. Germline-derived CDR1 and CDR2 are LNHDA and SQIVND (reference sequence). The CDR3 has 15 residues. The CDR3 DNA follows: TGTGCCAGTGGCTACAGCCGATCCTCTGGAAACACCATATATTTT. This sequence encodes CASGYSRSSGNTIYF.

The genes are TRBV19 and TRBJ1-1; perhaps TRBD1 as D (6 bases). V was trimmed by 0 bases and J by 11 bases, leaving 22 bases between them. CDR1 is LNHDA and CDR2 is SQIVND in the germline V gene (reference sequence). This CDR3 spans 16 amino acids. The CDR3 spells CASSIDHPGTRGTAFF. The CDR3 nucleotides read TGTGCCAGTAGTATAGATCACCCCGGGACAAGGGGCACGGCTTTCTTT.

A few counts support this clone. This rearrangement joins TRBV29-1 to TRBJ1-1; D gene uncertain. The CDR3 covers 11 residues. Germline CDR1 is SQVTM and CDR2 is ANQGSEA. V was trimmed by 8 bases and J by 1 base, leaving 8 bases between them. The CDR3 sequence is CSFRQNTEAFF. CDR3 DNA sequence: TGCAGCTTCCGACAGAACACTGAAGCTTTCTTT. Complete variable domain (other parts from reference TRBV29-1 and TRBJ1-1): SAVISQKPSRDICQRGTSLTIQCQVDSQVTMMFWYRQQPGQSLTLIATANQGSEATYESGFVIDKFPISRPNLTFSTLTVSNMSPEDSSIYLCSFRQNTEAFFGQGTRLTVV.

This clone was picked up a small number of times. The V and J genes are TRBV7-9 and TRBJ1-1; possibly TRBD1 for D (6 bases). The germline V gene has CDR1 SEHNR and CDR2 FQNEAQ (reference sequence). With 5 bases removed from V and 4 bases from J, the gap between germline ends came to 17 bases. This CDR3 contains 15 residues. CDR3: CASSQHAGAGTEAFF. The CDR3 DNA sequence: TGTGCCAGCAGCCAGCACGCGGGGGCCGGCACTGAAGCTTTCTTT.

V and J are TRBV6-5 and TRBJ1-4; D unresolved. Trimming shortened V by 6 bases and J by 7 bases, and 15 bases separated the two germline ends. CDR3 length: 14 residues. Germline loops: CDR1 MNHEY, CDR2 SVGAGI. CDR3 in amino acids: CASRGGEAFEKLFF. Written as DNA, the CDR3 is TGTGCCAGCAGGGGTGGGGAGGCTTTTGAAAAACTGTTTTTT.

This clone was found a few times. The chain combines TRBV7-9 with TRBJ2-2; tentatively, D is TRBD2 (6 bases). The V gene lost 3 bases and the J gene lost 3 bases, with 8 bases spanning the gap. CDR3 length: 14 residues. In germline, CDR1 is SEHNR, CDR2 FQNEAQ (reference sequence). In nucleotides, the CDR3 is TGTGCCAGCAGCTTCGGGGGAGACACCGGGGAGCTGTTTTTT. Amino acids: CASSFGGDTGELFF.

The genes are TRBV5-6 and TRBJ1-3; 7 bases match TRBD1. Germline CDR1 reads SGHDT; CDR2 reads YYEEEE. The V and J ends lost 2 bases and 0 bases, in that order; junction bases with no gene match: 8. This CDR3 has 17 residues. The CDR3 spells CASSLGGQAFSGNTIYF. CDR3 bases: TGTGCCAGCAGCTTAGGTGGACAGGCGTTCTCTGGAAACACCATATATTTT.

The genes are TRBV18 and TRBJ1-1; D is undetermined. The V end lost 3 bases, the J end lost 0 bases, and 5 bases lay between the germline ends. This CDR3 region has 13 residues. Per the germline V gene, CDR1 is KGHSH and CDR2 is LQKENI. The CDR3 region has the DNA TGTGCCAGCTCACCCCCCGTGAACACTGAAGCTTTCTTT. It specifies CASSPPVNTEAFF.

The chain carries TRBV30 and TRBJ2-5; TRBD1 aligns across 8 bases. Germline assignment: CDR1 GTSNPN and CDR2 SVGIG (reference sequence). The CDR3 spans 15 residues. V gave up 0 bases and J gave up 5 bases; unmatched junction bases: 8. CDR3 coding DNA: TGTGCCTGGAGTGTACAAGGACAGGGAGTGGAGACCCAGTACTTC. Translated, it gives CAWSVQGQGVETQYF.

CDR3 sequence (DNA): TGTGCCAGCTCATCCTCGGGGGCTGGAAACACCATATATTTT. Translating it yields CASSSSGAGNTIYF. This chain uses TRBV18 with TRBJ1-3, with D maybe TRBD1 (5 bases). V was trimmed by 5 bases and J by 2 bases, leaving 10 bases between them. Looked up from germline, CDR1 is KGHSH and CDR2 is LQKENI. The CDR3 has 14 residues.

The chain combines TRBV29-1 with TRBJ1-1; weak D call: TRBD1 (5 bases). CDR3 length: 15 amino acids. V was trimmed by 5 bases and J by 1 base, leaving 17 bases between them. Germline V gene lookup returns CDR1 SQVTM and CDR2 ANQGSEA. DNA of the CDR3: TGCAGCGTTCTCTTGGCAGGACAACAGAACACTGAAGCTTTCTTT. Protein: CSVLLAGQQNTEAFF.